Below, 7 T cell receptor beta chains from the same sample are listed, as sequenced in a study of cytomegalovirus exposure and HLA in healthy donors. Primers: 60 Vbeta forward and 13 Jbeta reverse. The method was immunoSEQ multiplex PCR; TCRdb's version includes in-frame clones alone and lacks a portion of them. The sample has around 72,000 clones; around 76% are singletons. The sample taken for sequencing was PBMCs. These receptors originate from a man in his forties or fifties in good health and CMV-seronegative.

This clone showed up just a few times. CDR3 nucleotides: TGCGCCAGCAGCCAAGATTCGAGACTAGCGGGGTACCAGGAGCAGTTCTTC. As protein: CASSQDSRLAGYQEQFF. The J gene is TRBJ2-1, the V gene TRBV4-3; 11 positions agree with TRBD2. The junction had 11 bases not matched to a gene; V was cut back by 0 bases and J by 10 bases. This CDR3 has 17 amino acids. The germline CDR1 and CDR2 sequences are LGHNA and YSLEER.

This chain links TRBV7-9 with TRBJ2-2; TRBD2 aligns across 10 bases. The germline V gene encodes CDR1 SEHNR and CDR2 FQNEAQ (reference sequence). V dropped 2 bases and J dropped 6; count of bases not matched to a gene: 3. The CDR3 contains 15 residues. The CDR3 DNA follows: TGTGCCAGCAGCTTAAGGCTAGCGGGAGCCGGGGAGCTGTTTTTT. Amino acid sequence: CASSLRLAGAGELFF.

This chain uses TRBV6-5 with TRBJ2-2; D perhaps matches TRBD1 (6 bases). Germline V gene data show CDR1 as MNHEY and CDR2 as SVGAGI. The CDR3 has 13 amino acids. V shed 6 bases and J shed 7 bases, with 12 bases lying between them. The CDR3, as DNA: TGTGCCAGCAGACGCCAGGGGAGCGGGGAGCTGTTTTTT. It is translated as CASRRQGSGELFF.

CDR3 bases: TGTGCCAGCAGCCGAATGGGGGCAGACTACGAGCAGTACTTC. Translated, it gives CASSRMGADYEQYF. The chain recombines TRBV6-6 with TRBJ2-7; the D gene is possibly TRBD1 (6 bases). This CDR3 has 14 amino acids. Germline CDR1 and CDR2: MNHNY and SVGAGI (reference sequence). Trimming stripped 6 bases from V and 3 bases from J, with 15 bases between.

The V and J genes are TRBV5-1 and TRBJ2-3; 7 nucleotides line up with TRBD2. Trimming took 4 bases from V and 8 from J; bases not matched to a gene: 4. Germline lookup yields CDR1 SGHRS and CDR2 YFSETQ. The CDR3 consists of 12 residues. The CDR3 DNA follows: TGCGCCAGCAGCCCCGGGGAGGGTACGCAGTATTTT. It is translated as CASSPGEGTQYF.

The V and J genes are TRBV2 and TRBJ1-2; 9 bases align to TRBD1. CDR1 is SNHLY and CDR2 is FYNNEI in the germline V gene. Trimming cost V 6 bases and J 7 bases; bases outside gene matches: 9. The CDR3 runs to 14 residues. The CDR3 sequence: CASRTSQGASGYTF. The CDR3 nucleotides read TGTGCCAGCAGGACATCACAGGGGGCATCTGGCTACACCTTC.

With regard to this clone: The junction shows a germline mismatch at one end, possibly a read error. V gene TRBV7-7 combines with J gene TRBJ2-2, with D maybe TRBD2 (5 bases). The CDR3 loop spans 16 amino acids. Germline-derived CDR1 and CDR2 are SSHAT and FNYEAQ (reference sequence). The CDR3 sequence is CASSLRQDTRAGELFF. In DNA form, the CDR3 reads TGTGCTAGCAGCTTAAGGCAAGACACGAGGGCCGGGGAGCTGTTTTTT.